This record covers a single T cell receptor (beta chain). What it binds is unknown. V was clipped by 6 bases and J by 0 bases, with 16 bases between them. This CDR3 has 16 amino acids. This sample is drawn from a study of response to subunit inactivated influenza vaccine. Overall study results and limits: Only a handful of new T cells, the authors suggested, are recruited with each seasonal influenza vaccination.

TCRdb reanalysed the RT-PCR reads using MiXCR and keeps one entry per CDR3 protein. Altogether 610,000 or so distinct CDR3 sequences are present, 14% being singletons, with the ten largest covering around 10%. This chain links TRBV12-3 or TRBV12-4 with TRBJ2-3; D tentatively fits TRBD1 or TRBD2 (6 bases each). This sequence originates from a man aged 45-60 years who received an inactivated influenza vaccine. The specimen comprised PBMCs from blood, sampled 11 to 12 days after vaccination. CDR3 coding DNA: TGTGCCAGCAGCCCGGGGGCCACCTTAAGCACAGATACGCAGTATTTT. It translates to CASSPGATLSTDTQYF.